This T cell receptor beta chain was retrieved from a study of T-cell reconstitution after alpha-beta-depleted transplantation in children. Germline V gives CDR1 LGHDT, CDR2 YNNKEL (reference sequence). This CDR3 spans 16 amino acids. V lost 3 bases and J lost 1, with 14 bases in between. The library targeted TCRbeta and was prepared with unique molecular identifiers. In TCRdb, the PCR reads were re-called with MiXCR into one record per CDR3 protein. The sample lists about 540,000 distinct CDR3 sequences, approximately 20% seen once, with roughly 3.3% in the top ten. In this sample, this clonotype turned up a few times.

The specimen comprised PBMCs from the stem cell graft donor, sampled from the stem cell graft. The chain recombines TRBV3-1 with TRBJ2-3; D is perhaps TRBD2 (6 bases). The receptor's source is a human donor who donated a stem cell graft to a child with acute lymphoblastic leukemia. The CDR3 bases are TGTGCCAGCAGCCACTATTGGGAGGTGGGCACAGATACGCAGTATTTT. This codes for CASSHYWEVGTDTQYF.